A selection of T cell receptor beta chains follows, all from one sample in a study of a mutant IDH1 vaccine in newly diagnosed glioma. Their recognized antigens are unknown. TCRdb keeps only in-frame clones here, not all; method: immunoSEQ multiplex PCR. Among about 67,000 clones listed, nearly 85% were seen once. The sample consisted of PBMCs, taken from a glioma patient whose treatment included an IDH1 peptide vaccine. These receptor sequences come from a man between 18 and 29 years old with glioma. Both conserved end residues are part of each CDR3. The D gene is left open where the match is weak. Expanded clones are given a class, and other clones once, few, many or no size at all.

d_call: NA; j_call: TRBJ1-1; clone_size: NA; v_call: TRBV25-1; cdr3_nt: TGTGCCAGCAGGAGGTGGAACACTGAAGCTTTCTTT; cdr3_aa: CASRRWNTEAFF
d_call: NA; j_call: TRBJ1-2; clone_size: NA; v_call: TRBV19; cdr3_nt: TGTGCCAGTAGTATGTATGGAGGCGAGAACTATGGCTACACCTTC; cdr3_aa: CASSMYGGENYGYTF
d_call: NA; j_call: TRBJ1-5; clone_size: NA; v_call: TRBV9; cdr3_nt: TGTGCCAGCAGCGTAGCGGCAGATTGGGGTCAGCCCCAGCATTTT; cdr3_aa: CASSVAADWGQPQHF
d_call: NA; j_call: TRBJ2-1; clone_size: NA; v_call: TRBV13; cdr3_nt: TGTGCCAGCAGCTTCAGGGTCTCCTACAATGAGCAGTTCTTC; cdr3_aa: CASSFRVSYNEQFF
d_call: NA; j_call: TRBJ1-6; clone_size: NA; v_call: TRBV19; cdr3_nt: TGTGCCAGTAGTATAGGGGGCCGTAATTCACCCCTCCACTTT; cdr3_aa: CASSIGGRNSPLHF
d_call: NA; j_call: TRBJ2-1; clone_size: NA; v_call: TRBV5-4; cdr3_nt: TGTGCCAGCAGCTTCTACAATGAGCAGTTCTTC; cdr3_aa: CASSFYNEQFF
d_call: NA; j_call: TRBJ2-5; clone_size: NA; v_call: TRBV27; cdr3_nt: TGTGCCAGCAGTCCCCAGCGGCTTGACGGCGGGACCCAGTACTTC; cdr3_aa: CASSPQRLDGGTQYF
d_call: NA; j_call: TRBJ1-1; clone_size: NA; v_call: TRBV4-1; cdr3_nt: TGCGCCAGCAGCCTGGAGACTCAGGGATTCACTGAAGCTTTCTTT; cdr3_aa: CASSLETQGFTEAFF
d_call: NA; j_call: TRBJ2-7; clone_size: NA; v_call: TRBV4-3; cdr3_nt: TGCGCCAGCAGCCCGAGGGCGGGTACTCCGAGCTACGAGCAGTACTTC; cdr3_aa: CASSPRAGTPSYEQYF
d_call: TRBD1; j_call: TRBJ1-5; clone_size: NA; v_call: TRBV18; cdr3_nt: TGTGCCAGCTCCTCAGGGGGTGGCAATCAGCCCCAGCATTTT; cdr3_aa: CASSSGGGNQPQHF
d_call: NA; j_call: TRBJ1-2; clone_size: NA; v_call: TRBV20-1; cdr3_nt: TGCAGTGCCACAAACTATGGCTACACCTTC; cdr3_aa: CSATNYGYTF
d_call: NA; j_call: TRBJ1-2; clone_size: NA; v_call: TRBV30; cdr3_nt: TGTGCCTGGAGTATTGGGGGGATCTATGGCTACACCTTC; cdr3_aa: CAWSIGGIYGYTF
d_call: TRBD2; j_call: TRBJ2-5; clone_size: few; v_call: TRBV4-1; cdr3_nt: TGCGCCAGCAGCCAAGACCCGGGGGGGCAAGAGACCCAGTACTTC; cdr3_aa: CASSQDPGGQETQYF
d_call: NA; j_call: TRBJ2-3; clone_size: NA; v_call: TRBV7-9; cdr3_nt: TGTGCCAGCAGCTTAGAGCCAGGGGGCACAGATACGCAGTATTTT; cdr3_aa: CASSLEPGGTDTQYF
d_call: NA; j_call: TRBJ1-5; clone_size: NA; v_call: TRBV10-3; cdr3_nt: TGTGCCATCAGTGAGTCGCCCCAGCCCCAGCATTTT; cdr3_aa: CAISESPQPQHF
d_call: TRBD1; j_call: TRBJ1-6; clone_size: NA; v_call: TRBV7-9; cdr3_nt: TGTGCCAGCAGCCAAGGGACAGGCTTTTATAATTCACCCCTCCACTTT; cdr3_aa: CASSQGTGFYNSPLHF
d_call: TRBD1; j_call: TRBJ1-1; clone_size: once; v_call: TRBV27; cdr3_nt: TGTGCCAGCAGTCCCGGGACAGGCAACACTGAAGCTTTCTTT; cdr3_aa: CASSPGTGNTEAFF
d_call: NA; j_call: TRBJ1-2; clone_size: NA; v_call: TRBV4-3; cdr3_nt: TGCGCCAGCAGCCCGGACAGTCAAAGCGGTAGCTACACCTTC; cdr3_aa: CASSPDSQSGSYTF
d_call: TRBD1; j_call: TRBJ2-7; clone_size: NA; v_call: TRBV20-1; cdr3_nt: TGCAGTGCTAGAGATGGGGGACAGCACTTC; cdr3_aa: CSARDGGQHF
d_call: TRBD1; j_call: TRBJ1-6; clone_size: NA; v_call: TRBV5-6; cdr3_nt: TGTGCCAGCAGCTGGGAGACAGGGAATAATTCACCCCTCCACTTT; cdr3_aa: CASSWETGNNSPLHF
d_call: NA; j_call: TRBJ2-7; clone_size: NA; v_call: TRBV7-2; cdr3_nt: TGTGCCAGCAGCTTAGGACAAGGCTTGGTCGAGCAGTACTTC; cdr3_aa: CASSLGQGLVEQYF
d_call: TRBD2; j_call: TRBJ2-3; clone_size: NA; v_call: TRBV11-3; cdr3_nt: TGTGCCAGCAGCCTTAGCGGGGGGCCCACAGATACGCAGTATTTT; cdr3_aa: CASSLSGGPTDTQYF